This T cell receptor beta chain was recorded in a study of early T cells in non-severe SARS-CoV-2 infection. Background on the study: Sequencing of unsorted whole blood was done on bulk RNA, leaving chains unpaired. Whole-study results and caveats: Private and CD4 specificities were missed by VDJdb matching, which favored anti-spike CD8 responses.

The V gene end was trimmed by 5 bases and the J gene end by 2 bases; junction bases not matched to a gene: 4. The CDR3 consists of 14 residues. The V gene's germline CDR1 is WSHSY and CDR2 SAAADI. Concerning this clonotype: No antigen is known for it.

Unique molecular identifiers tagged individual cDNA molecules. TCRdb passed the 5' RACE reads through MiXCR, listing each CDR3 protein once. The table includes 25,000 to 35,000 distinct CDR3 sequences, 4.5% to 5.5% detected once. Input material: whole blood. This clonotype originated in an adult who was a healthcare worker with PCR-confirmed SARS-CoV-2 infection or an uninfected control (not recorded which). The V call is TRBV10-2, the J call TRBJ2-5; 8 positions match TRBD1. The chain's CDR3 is CASSRDRQQETQYF. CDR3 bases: TGCGCCAGCAGTCGGGACAGGCAACAAGAGACCCAGTACTTC.